The clone carrying this T cell receptor (beta chain) came up a few times. Its antigen is as yet unknown. This sample is part of a study of post-analysis software for immune sequencing data. In the study overall: Several disease courses (relapsing-remitting, secondary progressive and progressive-relapsing) of multiple sclerosis were included.

Unique molecular identifiers tagged the TCR beta cDNA libraries. Input of roughly 1 to 11 million T cells yielded around 460,000 cDNA molecules. TCRdb re-analysed the PCR reads in MiXCR, keeping a single row per CDR3 protein. The sample has hundreds of thousands of distinct CDR3 sequences, over 45% seen once; the top ten hold 10% to 12%. V trimming: 3 bases; J trimming: 0 bases; junction bases outside the gene matches: 10. The germline V gene encodes CDR1 LGHNA and CDR2 YSLEER. The CDR3 sequence is 19 residues long. Overall study findings and caveats: Multiple sclerosis patients had significantly lower normalized Chao1 diversity than controls. The study found TRBV5-6, TRBV5-1 and TRBV20-1 among five TRBV segments more frequent in patients than controls. Strong same-batch co-clustering of samples appeared with F measure clustering.

Sequenced: blood. This clonotype originated in a girl aged 2-9 years with multiple sclerosis. The chain carries TRBV4-3 and TRBJ2-3, with TRBD2 matching over 12 bases. CDR3 region: CASSQELAGGRTSTDTQYF. The DNA for the CDR3 is TGCGCCAGCAGCCAGGAACTAGCGGGAGGTCGAACTAGCACAGATACGCAGTATTTT.